This T cell receptor (beta chain) is drawn from a study of cytomegalovirus exposure and HLA in healthy donors. Findings and limits, study-wide: That first-cohort TCR clusters tended to co-occur in the approximately 120 validation repertoires was found in a later analysis. The study put 150 or so TCR beta chains on its list as cytomegalovirus-associated.

Germline values: CDR1 LNHDA, CDR2 SQIVND (reference sequence). The CDR3 consists of 16 residues. V was cut by 7 bases and J by 4 bases, with 19 bases left in between. Only in-frame clones appear in the TCRdb table, and some are missing; sequencing was by immunoSEQ multiplex PCR. The sample lists roughly 62,000 clones, around 94% occurring once. Comments on this clone: No antigen is known for it.

This rearrangement joins TRBV19 to TRBJ2-2, with D tentatively TRBD1 (7 bases). The sequence was obtained from a man between 18 and 29 years old in good health and CMV-seronegative. Sequencing was performed on PBMCs. The CDR3, as DNA: TGTGCCAGTAAGGCGGGAACAGGGGTTGCCACCGGGGAGCTGTTTTTT. Its translation: CASKAGTGVATGELFF.